The sequence of this T cell receptor (beta chain) was determined in a study of T cell responses to AZD1222 COVID-19 vaccine. Study results and caveats: The span of vaccine-associated CD4 TCRs extended across spike, with dominance at 160-218 and 743-854. In all cases, repertoires were sampled only after the peak T cell response. Donors, mostly white British, included more females; clonal diversity was possibly underestimated. Variant regions that are unmutated are reportedly the target of nearly half of spike-specific TCRs.

Generated by immunoSEQ multiplex PCR, the TCRdb table keeps only in-frame clones and is missing some. Of roughly 180,000 clones in the sample, about 90% were seen once. This clone occurred once. No antigen is known for it. The germline V gene has CDR1 LGHNA and CDR2 YSLEER. CDR3 length equals 13 residues. V shed 0 bases and J shed 6 bases, with 9 bases lying between them. This specimen was peripheral blood, taken on day 0 of MenACWY control vaccination. The rearrangement joins TRBV4-3 to TRBJ2-7, with D perhaps given as TRBD1 or TRBD2 (6 bases each). This TCR came from an adult in good health. The CDR3 nucleotides read TGCGCCAGCAGCCAAGATCCGGGGGCCGAGCAGTACTTC. Amino acids: CASSQDPGAEQYF.